This T cell receptor (beta chain) was obtained from a study of PD-1 blockade in classical Hodgkin lymphoma. The assay was immunoSEQ multiplex PCR, and TCRdb's table has in-frame clones only and misses some. The data show tens of thousands of clones, with roughly nine tenths seen just once and about 15% held by the top ten. This CDR3 is built from 13 residues. V lost 8 bases, J lost 7 bases, and 15 bases lay in between. Germline V gene data show CDR1 as ENHRY and CDR2 as SYGVKD. Overall study results and limits: It was CD4+ TCR diversity, not CD8+, that rose significantly by C4D1.

Relapse after autologous stem cell transplantation occurred in every patient, and brentuximab vedotin exposure varied. Note on this clone: The antigen is undetermined.

The rearrangement uses TRBV10-3 and TRBJ1-3; D unresolved. The sample here was peripheral blood mononuclear cells (PBMCs), taken at baseline. The clonotype comes from a human donor with classical Hodgkin lymphoma. The CDR3 DNA reads TGTGCCATCTCCCCCCCCGGGGAGAACACCATATATTTT. It yields the protein CAISPPGENTIYF.